The 8 T cell receptor beta chains below were found in one sample sequenced in a study of cytomegalovirus exposure and HLA in healthy donors. The PCR employed 60 Vbeta primers together with 13 Jbeta primers. TCRdb's copy holds only in-frame clones and misses some; the assay was immunoSEQ multiplex PCR. The table has 100,000 to 150,000 clones, around 80% seen once. The specimen sequenced was PBMCs. Receptors were obtained from a female donor in good health and CMV-seropositive.

This clone was counted only a few times. The genes are TRBV7-9 and TRBJ2-3; D perhaps matches TRBD1 (5 bases). Trimming pared 0 bases from V and 3 bases from J, leaving 10 bases between. The length of the CDR3 is 15 residues. Germline V gene sequence: CDR1 SEHNR, CDR2 FQNEAQ (reference sequence). The CDR3 is CASSLAMSGTDTQYF. CDR3 coding DNA: TGTGCCAGCAGCTTAGCTATGTCAGGGACAGATACGCAGTATTTT.

This rearrangement joins TRBV4-1 to TRBJ2-2; TRBD2 matches at 11 bases. Trimming removed 3 bases from V and 5 bases from J; junction bases left unmatched: 8. This CDR3 has 17 residues. Looked up from germline, CDR1 is MGHRA and CDR2 is YSYEKL. The CDR3 DNA reads as TGCGCCAGCAGCCATGCCCTAGCGGGGGGAAGGACCGGGGAGCTGTTTTTT. This gives the protein CASSHALAGGRTGELFF.

The chain recombines TRBV7-3 with TRBJ2-1; D possibly corresponds to TRBD1 (6 bases). V gave up 4 bases and J gave up 3 bases, with 7 bases separating them. Germline-derived CDR1 and CDR2 are SGHTA and FQGTGA. The CDR3 consists of 13 residues. The CDR3 DNA reads TGTGCCAGCAGCTCGACAGGCTACAATGAGCAGTTCTTC. Protein: CASSSTGYNEQFF.

The J gene is TRBJ1-6, the V gene TRBV27; no definite D call. CDR1 and CDR2 (germline): MNHEY, SMNVEV (reference sequence). The CDR3 sequence is 14 residues long. The ends were cut back, 3 bases at V and 6 bases at J, with 9 bases in the middle. CDR3 sequence reads: CASSFGMVNSPLHF. In nucleotides, the CDR3 is TGTGCCAGCAGTTTCGGTATGGTTAATTCACCCCTCCACTTT.

This rearrangement joins TRBV2 to TRBJ2-2; the D gene is possibly TRBD2 (7 bases). Trimming removed 5 bases from V and 4 bases from J, with 14 bases in between. The CDR3 is 15 residues long. The V gene's germline CDR1 is SNHLY and CDR2 FYNNEI. The CDR3 nucleotides are TGTGCCAGCAGTAGGGGGGAGGGGTCCACCGGGGAGCTGTTTTTT. Residues: CASSRGEGSTGELFF.

V and J are TRBV15 and TRBJ1-2, with a weak D call TRBD1 (6 bases). Trimming took 0 bases from V and 7 from J, leaving 9 bases between them. The CDR3 has 13 residues. Germline V lookup: CDR1 LNHNV, CDR2 YYDKDF (reference sequence). CDR3 DNA: TGTGCCACCAGCAGAGACAGGGGTTCTGGCTACACCTTC. Translating it yields CATSRDRGSGYTF.

This chain connects TRBV11-2 to TRBJ1-6; 9 bases align to TRBD1. The junction had 7 bases not matched to a gene; V was cut back by 5 bases and J by 8 bases. The CDR3 contains 15 residues. Germline assignment: CDR1 SGHAT and CDR2 FQNNGV. DNA of the CDR3: TGTGCCAGCAGCGGGGGGACAGGGAGGGATTCACCCCTCCACTTT. Translating gives CASSGGTGRDSPLHF.

This chain connects TRBV5-1 to TRBJ2-3; TRBD2 matches 10 bases. There are 17 residues in the CDR3. CDR1 SGHRS and CDR2 YFSETQ come from the germline V gene. V trimming: 4 bases; J trimming: 4 bases; junction bases outside the gene matches: 12. DNA of the CDR3: TGCGCCAGCAGCCTTATAGCGGGAGGAGGGACCGCAGATACGCAGTATTTT. Encoded protein: CASSLIAGGGTADTQYF.